Shown below are 32 T cell receptor beta chains from a single sample sequenced in a study of blood T cells in healthy people across ages. Through a sample-barcoded 5' primer and a J-beta primer mix, a second PCR was run for roughly 6 to 11 cycles. In TCRdb, the 5' RACE reads were re-called with MiXCR into one record per CDR3 protein. This sample has over 1.5 million distinct CDR3 sequences, with about 50% found just once. Specimen: blood. Every receptor here comes from a middle-aged woman in good health.

The V call is TRBV2, the J call TRBJ2-7, with a possible D match to TRBD1 (6 bases). V shed 4 bases and J shed 2 bases, with 15 bases lying between them. From germline, CDR1 is SNHLY and CDR2 FYNNEI. The CDR3 spans 15 residues. The CDR3 region is CASSVGRGGAYEQYF. The CDR3 nucleotides read TGTGCCAGCAGTGTCGGCAGGGGCGGCGCCTACGAGCAGTACTTC.

The chain has TRBV20-1 and TRBJ2-5, with 7 bases aligning to TRBD2. The junction had 10 bases not matched to a gene; V was cut back by 5 bases and J by 4 bases. The CDR3 consists of 14 residues. The germline gives CDR1 DFQATT, CDR2 SNEGSKA (reference sequence). The CDR3 nucleotides are TGCAGTGCTCCGGGGAGCGGGGTGGGAGAGACCCAGTACTTC. This gives the protein CSAPGSGVGETQYF.

V gene TRBV24-1 combines with J gene TRBJ2-6; D is undetermined. The CDR3 loop spans 17 amino acids. V shed 5 bases and J shed 0 bases, with 13 bases lying between them. The germline CDR1 and CDR2 sequences are KGHDR and SFDVKD. CDR3 sequence reads: CATSAREQSSGANVLTF. The DNA for the CDR3 is TGTGCCACCAGTGCACGTGAACAGAGCTCTGGGGCCAACGTCCTGACTTTC.

This clonotype was seen only a few times. The DNA of the CDR3 is TGTGCCAGCAGCTACGACTGTTGCTCCTACGAGCAGTACTTC. Residues: CASSYDCCSYEQYF. The chain employs TRBV7-2 and TRBJ2-7, with D uncertain. CDR3 length: 14 amino acids. V lost 4 bases and J 0 bases, leaving 10 bases between the germline ends. CDR1 SGHTA and CDR2 FQGNSA come from the germline V gene.

This clonotype was counted only a few times. V usage is TRBV6-1 and J usage is TRBJ2-7; D is ambiguous. Between the trimmed V and J ends, which lost 2 bases and 4 bases, there was a span of 3 bases. The CDR3 extends over 11 amino acids. CDR1 is MNHNS, CDR2 SASEGT, per germline. CDR3 region: CASSEKYEQYF. CDR3 nucleotide sequence: TGTGCCAGCAGTGAAAAATACGAGCAGTACTTC.

The chain links TRBV6-5 to TRBJ2-1, with 9 bases fitting TRBD1. V lost 0 bases to trimming and J lost 6 bases; unmatched junction nucleotides: 3. The CDR3 contains 15 residues. Germline loops: CDR1 MNHEY, CDR2 SVGAGI. The CDR3 is CASSYSGTGINEQFF. The CDR3 DNA reads as TGTGCCAGCAGTTACTCCGGGACAGGGATCAATGAGCAGTTCTTC.

In this sample, this clonotype turned up a few times. This sequence joins TRBV13 and TRBJ1-2; possible D gene TRBD1, 5 bases. Per germline, CDR1 PRHDT and CDR2 FYEKMQ (reference sequence). This CDR3 contains 15 residues. V was cut by 6 bases and J by 4 bases, with 18 bases left in between. CDR3 sequence (DNA): TGTGCCAGCAGTGACCGGGGCGGGGCGTTCTATGGCTACACCTTC. It translates to CASSDRGGAFYGYTF.

This chain joins TRBV14 and TRBJ2-3; no reliable D call. V lost 0 bases and J 2 bases, leaving 15 bases between the germline ends. The CDR3 runs 17 residues. In germline, CDR1 is SGHDN, CDR2 FVKESK. The CDR3 loop reads CASSQEGRGGITDTQYF. The CDR3 DNA is TGTGCCAGCAGCCAAGAAGGACGCGGCGGTATCACAGATACGCAGTATTTT.

The chain combines TRBV29-1 with TRBJ1-4; D gene unclear. V lost 7 bases to trimming and J lost 2 bases, with 14 bases between them. The CDR3 contains 14 residues. Germline V gives CDR1 SQVTM, CDR2 ANQGSEA. CDR3: CSARGVATNEKLFF. In nucleotides, the CDR3 is TGCAGCGCTCGAGGTGTGGCGACTAATGAAAAACTGTTTTTT.

The chain couples TRBV7-2 to TRBJ2-3, with TRBD2 matching over 15 bases. The V gene's germline CDR1 is SGHTA and CDR2 FQGNSA. V shed 7 bases and J 2 bases; nucleotides not matched to a gene: 7. The CDR3 is made up of 17 amino acids. The CDR3 bases are TGTGCCAGCACTCCGGGACTAGCGGGGGGAAACACAGATACGCAGTATTTT. Translation gives CASTPGLAGGNTDTQYF.

The chain carries TRBV10-3 and TRBJ2-3; the D is unclear. Germline V gives CDR1 ENHRY, CDR2 SYGVKD. V shed 6 bases and J shed 6 bases, with 10 bases lying between them. The CDR3 is 12 amino acids. The CDR3 bases are TGTGCCATCAGCGACACCGTGGATACGCAGTATTTT. It codes for CAISDTVDTQYF.

This clonotype turned up a few times. The rearrangement uses TRBV12-3 or TRBV12-4 and TRBJ2-3; no firm D call. The CDR3 totals 15 residues. V was trimmed by 3 bases and J by 6 bases, leaving 16 bases between them. The CDR3 here is CASSFYRRVWDTQYF. As DNA, the CDR3 is TGTGCCAGCAGTTTCTATCGAAGGGTTTGGGATACGCAGTATTTT.

The J gene is TRBJ1-5, the V gene TRBV10-3; D may be TRBD1 (6 bases). The CDR3 has 14 amino acids. CDR1 and CDR2 from the germline V gene are ENHRY and SYGVKD. The germline V and J ends were trimmed by 3 bases and 5 bases, with 11 bases remaining between them. CDR3 protein: CAISDMGGDQPQHF. As DNA, the CDR3 is TGTGCCATCAGTGATATGGGGGGCGATCAGCCCCAGCATTTT.

This clonotype appeared a few times. The chain combines TRBV4-1 with TRBJ1-6; D is possibly TRBD1 (6 bases). Trimming took 1 base from V and 8 from J, leaving 12 bases between them. The CDR3 has 15 amino acids. Germline assignment: CDR1 MGHRA and CDR2 YSYEKL. CDR3 DNA: TGCGCCAGCAGCCAAGCCGGACAGAAGTATTCACCCCTCCACTTT. Its translation: CASSQAGQKYSPLHF.

The CDR3 sequence is CASSSGRTAATNEKLFF. For the CDR3, the DNA is TGTGCCAGCAGTTCCGGCCGGACAGCTGCAACTAATGAAAAACTGTTTTTT. The rearrangement uses TRBV6-6 and TRBJ1-4; a weak D match, TRBD1 (6 bases). V shed 4 bases and J shed 0 bases, with 15 bases lying between them. CDR3 length equals 17 residues. Germline loops: CDR1 MNHNY, CDR2 SVGAGI (reference sequence).

The rearrangement joins TRBV28 to TRBJ1-4, with TRBD1 matching over 7 bases. The V gene end was trimmed by 6 bases and the J gene end by 11 bases; junction bases not matched to a gene: 9. Germline V gene lookup returns CDR1 MDHEN and CDR2 SYDVKM. This CDR3 spans 13 amino acids. The DNA of the CDR3 is TGTGCCAGCAGAAACCAGGGGGAAGGGAAACTGTTTTTT. It is translated as CASRNQGEGKLFF. Drawing the rest from reference TRBV28 and TRBJ1-4, the complete variable domain is DVKVTQSSRYLVKRTGEKVFLECVQDMDHENMFWYRQDPGLGLRLIYFSYDVKMKEKGDIPEGYSVSREKKERFSLILESASTNQTSMYLCASRNQGEGKLFFGSGTQLSVL.

The rearrangement joins TRBV20-1 to TRBJ2-5; TRBD1 aligns across 9 bases. V was pared by 5 bases and J by 8 bases, with 6 bases of the junction left unmatched. Germline V gene data show CDR1 as DFQATT and CDR2 as SNEGSKA (reference sequence). CDR3 length: 12 amino acids. CDR3 bases: TGCAGTGCTGAGGGGACAGGGTCCACCCAGTACTTC. Amino acids: CSAEGTGSTQYF.

The rearrangement uses TRBV6-5 and TRBJ1-2; no definite D call. CDR1 and CDR2 from the germline V gene are MNHEY and SVGAGI. V was pared by 4 bases and J by 4 bases, with 13 bases between. The CDR3 consists of 14 residues. CDR3 region: CASSSSLLLYGYTF. CDR3 nucleotide sequence: TGTGCCAGCAGTTCCAGCCTCCTACTCTATGGCTACACCTTC.

This chain uses TRBV7-2 with TRBJ1-3; TRBD1 matches 10 bases. The CDR3 totals 15 residues. In germline, CDR1 is SGHTA, CDR2 FQGNSA. The V gene end was trimmed by 5 bases and the J gene end by 4 bases; junction bases not matched to a gene: 5. The CDR3 spells CASSLWTGGGNTIYF. The CDR3 DNA follows: TGTGCCAGCAGCCTCTGGACAGGGGGAGGAAACACCATATATTTT. The variable domain in full, completed from reference TRBV7-2 and TRBJ1-3, reads GAGVSQSPSNKVTEKGKDVELRCDPISGHTALYWYRQSLGQGLEFLIYFQGNSAPDKSGLPSDRFSAERTGGSVSTLTIQRTQQEDSAVYLCASSLWTGGGNTIYFGEGSWLTVV.

This rearrangement joins TRBV4-3 to TRBJ2-1; D possibly corresponds to TRBD2 (6 bases). The CDR3 covers 15 residues. Trimming removed 4 bases at V and 2 bases at J, with 12 bases between. Germline assignment: CDR1 LGHNA and CDR2 YSLEER. CDR3 nucleotides: TGCGCCAGCAGCCGCCTCGGGGGACCCTACAATGAGCAGTTCTTC. Translated: CASSRLGGPYNEQFF.

V gene TRBV24-1 combines with J gene TRBJ2-5; the D gene is possibly TRBD2 (5 bases). The germline CDR1 and CDR2 sequences are KGHDR and SFDVKD. Trimming pared 3 bases from V and 2 bases from J, leaving 15 bases between. The CDR3 spans 16 residues. This CDR3 is CATSDPTPGIQETQYF. The CDR3 nucleotides read TGTGCCACCAGTGATCCCACGCCCGGGATTCAAGAGACCCAGTACTTC.

This rearrangement joins TRBV29-1 to TRBJ1-1; 7 bases map to TRBD1. This CDR3 comprises 12 residues. Germline trimming cut 5 bases from V and 5 bases from J; bases unmatched to any gene: 5. Per the germline V gene, CDR1 is SQVTM and CDR2 is ANQGSEA. The CDR3 nucleotides read TGCAGCGTTCGCGAGGGGGCTACTGAAGCTTTCTTT. The encoded protein is CSVREGATEAFF.

The CDR3 here is CASSLGHAQPQHF. The CDR3 nucleotides are TGTGCCAGCAGTTTGGGTCATGCTCAGCCCCAGCATTTT. The rearrangement links TRBV6-2 or TRBV6-3 to TRBJ1-5, with D hard to call. Trimming pared 4 bases from V and 6 bases from J, leaving 10 bases between. Germline lookup yields CDR1 MNHEY and CDR2 SVGEGT. CDR3 length: 13 residues.

This chain connects TRBV20-1 to TRBJ2-3, with 14 bases lining up with TRBD2. This CDR3 is built from 17 residues. Germline values: CDR1 DFQATT, CDR2 SNEGSKA (reference sequence). Germline trimming cut 5 bases from V and 6 bases from J; bases unmatched to any gene: 13. The CDR3 DNA reads TGCAGTGCTTCGACTAGCGGGGGGGGTTTTTTATCGGATACGCAGTATTTT. This sequence encodes CSASTSGGGFLSDTQYF.

This clonotype was seen a handful of times. The rearrangement uses TRBV28 and TRBJ1-2; 11 positions agree with TRBD1. The germline gives CDR1 MDHEN, CDR2 SYDVKM. The CDR3 contains 16 residues. V lost 9 bases, J lost 8 bases, and 17 bases stayed unmatched. The CDR3 loop is CASKPGGGTGGLGYTF. The CDR3 DNA is TGTGCCAGTAAACCCGGCGGGGGGACAGGGGGACTAGGCTACACCTTC.

The genes are TRBV18 and TRBJ2-1; D is tentatively TRBD1 or TRBD2 (5 bases each). CDR3 size: 13 residues. V lost 1 base and J lost 7, with 8 bases in between. CDR1 is KGHSH, CDR2 LQKENI, per germline. The CDR3 loop reads CASSPLWGNEQFF. CDR3 in DNA: TGTGCCAGCTCACCACTATGGGGGAATGAGCAGTTCTTC.

This sequence joins TRBV20-1 and TRBJ2-7; a weak D match, TRBD2 (6 bases). The J call is uncertain, as TRBJ2-5 better fits the DNA end. This CDR3 has 14 amino acids. Germline V gives CDR1 DFQATT, CDR2 SNEGSKA (reference sequence). The CDR3 protein is CSARTRGSSETQYF. CDR3 nucleotides: TGCAGTGCCCGGACGCGGGGTAGCAGCGAGACCCAGTACTTC.

The chain combines TRBV6-5 with TRBJ2-1; D may be TRBD2 (5 bases). Trimming cost V 2 bases and J 9 bases, with 17 bases left between them. This CDR3 is built from 15 residues. Germline V CDR1 and CDR2: MNHEY, SVGAGI. This chain's CDR3 is CASSYGRRTAPEQFF. CDR3 DNA: TGTGCCAGCAGTTACGGGCGGCGGACTGCCCCTGAGCAGTTCTTC.

The genes are TRBV11-2 and TRBJ2-5; 10 bases align to TRBD1. V gave up 5 bases and J gave up 4 bases; unmatched junction bases: 16. This CDR3 has 18 residues. Per the germline V gene, CDR1 is SGHAT and CDR2 is FQNNGV. CDR3 protein: CASSHRDRGRYRSETQYF. The CDR3 DNA sequence: TGTGCCAGCAGCCACCGGGACAGGGGTCGGTATAGGTCAGAGACCCAGTACTTC.

J is TRBJ2-2 and V is TRBV9, with 13 bases lining up with TRBD2. The junction had 11 bases not matched to a gene; V was cut back by 0 bases and J by 3 bases. CDR1 and CDR2 from the germline V gene are SGDLS and YYNGEE. This CDR3 spans 20 amino acids. The chain's CDR3 is CASSVAGLAGAGWDTGELFF. The CDR3 DNA follows: TGTGCCAGCAGCGTAGCCGGACTAGCGGGGGCAGGATGGGACACCGGGGAGCTGTTTTTT.

The genes are TRBV7-2 and TRBJ1-4, with 7 positions matching TRBD1. The V and J ends lost 5 bases and 4 bases, in that order; junction bases with no gene match: 7. CDR3 length: 15 amino acids. CDR1 is SGHTA, CDR2 FQGNSA, per germline. CDR3 sequence (DNA): TGTGCCAGCAGCGGATCCGGGACAGTTAATGAAAAACTGTTTTTT. As protein: CASSGSGTVNEKLFF.

This clonotype was observed a few times. This chain uses TRBV28 with TRBJ2-5, with D possibly TRBD2 on 5 matching bases. Germline-derived CDR1 and CDR2 are MDHEN and SYDVKM. This CDR3 contains 16 residues. Trimming removed 7 bases from V and 1 base from J, with 19 bases in between. The DNA of the CDR3 is TGTGCCAGCACCCCGAGGGCAGCAAGACTCCAAGAGACCCAGTACTTC. This translates into CASTPRAARLQETQYF.